Following are 29 T cell receptor beta chains from one sample sequenced in a study of T cell responses to AZD1222 COVID-19 vaccine (dated by TCRdb to about 2021). The library was built by means of the immunoSEQ multiplex PCR assay. The source is immuneACCESS, and TCRdb retained only in-frame sequences with V and J called. Part of the clones is not carried over; for the studies checked, unresolved V genes explain less than half of this, and the remainder is unexplained. This sample gives some 100,000 clones in total; approximately 91% of them show up just once. Jointly, the top ten make up roughly 20% of the sample. The time point label, read with the paper, signifies: baseline before first vaccination. The sequenced sample was peripheral blood, obtained on day 0 of AZD1222 vaccination. Source of these receptors: an adult in good health.

This sequence joins TRBV19 and TRBJ1-6; 7 positions agree with TRBD1. This CDR3 is 14 amino acids long. Germline-derived CDR1 and CDR2 are LNHDA and SQIVND (reference sequence). V lost 6 bases, J lost 8 bases, and 7 bases stayed unmatched. The CDR3 here is CASRPTGQDSPLHF. The CDR3 DNA reads TGTGCCAGTAGGCCGACAGGGCAGGATTCACCCCTCCACTTT.

The rearrangement joins TRBV18 to TRBJ1-3, with a possible D match to TRBD1 (5 bases). V lost 3 bases to trimming and J lost 0 bases, with 6 bases between them. Germline CDR1 KGHSH, CDR2 LQKENI. The CDR3 runs 14 residues. CDR3 DNA sequence: TGTGCCAGCTCACCGACAGACTCTGGAAACACCATATATTTT. Translating it yields CASSPTDSGNTIYF.

The V call is TRBV18, the J call TRBJ2-3, with TRBD1 identical over 12 bases. This CDR3 region has 15 residues. CDR1 KGHSH and CDR2 LQKENI come from the germline V gene. With V trimmed by 5 bases and J by 1 base, 1 base remained unmatched. This CDR3 is CASSGTGGGTDTQYF. CDR3 DNA sequence: TGTGCCAGCTCAGGGACAGGGGGCGGCACAGATACGCAGTATTTT.

This clone was recorded only once. The V call is TRBV9, the J call TRBJ1-3, with unresolved D. Germline CDR1 reads SGDLS; CDR2 reads YYNGEE. The ends were cut back, 4 bases at V and 2 bases at J, with 16 bases in the middle. There are 16 residues in the CDR3. The CDR3 reads CASSLTVGTAGNTIYF. DNA for the CDR3: TGTGCCAGCAGCCTTACAGTGGGTACGGCTGGAAACACCATATATTTT.

This clone showed up just a few times. This rearrangement joins TRBV18 to TRBJ2-1, with 11 bases identical to TRBD2. The junction had 5 bases not matched to a gene; V was cut back by 1 base and J by 6 bases. Per the germline V gene, CDR1 is KGHSH and CDR2 is LQKENI. The CDR3 consists of 16 residues. This CDR3 reads CASSPRALAGGNEQFF. CDR3 bases: TGTGCCAGCTCACCACGGGCTCTAGCGGGGGGCAATGAGCAGTTCTTC.

The rearrangement links TRBV4-3 to TRBJ1-3; D unclear. Germline loops: CDR1 LGHNA, CDR2 YSLEER. Trimming stripped 0 bases from V and 1 base from J, with 10 bases between. The CDR3 runs to 16 residues. CDR3 in amino acids: CASSQDLGWSGNTIYF. In DNA form, the CDR3 reads TGCGCCAGCAGCCAAGATCTAGGGTGGTCTGGAAACACCATATATTTT.

The chain combines TRBV18 with TRBJ1-3; D might be TRBD1 (5 bases). In germline, CDR1 is KGHSH, CDR2 LQKENI. The CDR3 totals 16 residues. V was cut by 4 bases and J by 2 bases, with 15 bases left in between. The CDR3 loop reads CASSLAGLSAGNTIYF. The CDR3 DNA follows: TGTGCCAGCTCACTGGCAGGGCTTAGTGCTGGAAACACCATATATTTT.

In its sample, this clone was seen a few times. This chain links TRBV3-1 (or the pseudogene TRBV3-2) with TRBJ2-7, with TRBD1 matching 9 bases. The CDR3 runs to 16 residues. Trimming at V came to 1 base and at J to 5 bases, leaving 9 bases not matched to a gene. Per germline, CDR1 LGHDT and CDR2 YNNKEL (reference sequence). CDR3 protein: CASSQGLTGGRDEQYF. For the CDR3, the DNA is TGTGCCAGCAGCCAAGGATTAACAGGGGGCAGAGACGAGCAGTACTTC.

The chain carries TRBV5-4 and TRBJ1-6; D is possibly TRBD1 (5 bases). Germline V gene lookup returns CDR1 SGHNT and CDR2 YYREEE (reference sequence). The V gene lost 3 bases and the J gene lost 2 bases, with 15 bases spanning the gap. The CDR3 is 17 residues long. The CDR3 here is CASSSDSLGPYNSPLHF. The CDR3 coding sequence is TGTGCCAGCAGCTCCGACAGTCTTGGCCCCTATAATTCACCCCTCCACTTT.

V gene TRBV4-1 combines with J gene TRBJ1-6; TRBD1 matches at 7 bases. The V and J ends lost 3 bases and 6 bases, in that order; junction bases with no gene match: 11. CDR3 length: 17 amino acids. Looked up from germline, CDR1 is MGHRA and CDR2 is YSYEKL. The DNA of the CDR3 is TGCGCCAGCAGCCAGGCCTCCGGGACAGATATTAATTCACCCCTCCACTTT. Amino acid sequence: CASSQASGTDINSPLHF.

CDR3 region: CASSLGPQDFDTEAFF. In nucleotides, the CDR3 is TGCGCCAGCAGCTTAGGGCCCCAGGACTTTGACACTGAAGCTTTCTTT. V gene TRBV5-1 combines with J gene TRBJ1-1; D call uncertain. The CDR3 length is 16 residues. Germline V CDR1 and CDR2: SGHRS, YFSETQ. V gave up 2 bases and J gave up 3 bases, with 17 bases separating them.

As for this clone: This specimen includes other DNA sequences encoding the same CDR3. This chain links TRBV5-1 with TRBJ2-7, with D perhaps TRBD2 (5 bases). Trimming took 3 bases from V and 2 from J, leaving 9 bases between them. This CDR3 is 13 amino acids long. Germline V CDR1 and CDR2: SGHRS, YFSETQ. CDR3 region: CASSSGLAYEQYF. The CDR3 DNA sequence: TGCGCCAGCAGCTCTGGACTGGCCTACGAGCAGTACTTC.

The chain carries TRBV28 and TRBJ2-7, with 9 bases fitting TRBD1. The V and J ends lost 6 bases and 3 bases, in that order; junction bases with no gene match: 3. CDR1 and CDR2 from the germline V gene are MDHEN and SYDVKM. The CDR3 spans 13 residues. CDR3 DNA sequence: TGTGCCAGCAGCAGGGACAGGGACTACGAGCAGTACTTC. Its protein is CASSRDRDYEQYF.

The chain employs TRBV19 and TRBJ2-5, with TRBD2 matching over 11 bases. V gave up 4 bases and J gave up 4 bases; unmatched junction bases: 5. CDR1 and CDR2 from the germline V gene are LNHDA and SQIVND (reference sequence). This CDR3 spans 15 amino acids. Written as DNA, the CDR3 is TGTGCCAGTAGTAAACTAGCGGGGGCCCGAGAGACCCAGTACTTC. Translation gives CASSKLAGARETQYF. Supplemented by reference TRBV19 and TRBJ2-5, the full variable domain reads DGGITQSPKYLFRKEGQNVTLSCEQNLNHDAMYWYRQDPGQGLRLIYYSQIVNDFQKGDIAEGYSVSREKKESFPLTVTSAQKNPTAFYLCASSKLAGARETQYFGPGTRLLVL.

To note about this clone: The germline gene is not matched at one end of the junction; a read error may be the cause. The V and J genes are TRBV7-7 and TRBJ1-4; the D gene is possibly TRBD1 (6 bases). The CDR3 has 15 amino acids. Germline CDR1 is SSHAT and CDR2 is FNYEAQ (reference sequence). CDR3 region: CASSPGDRLSSKLFF. The CDR3 region has the DNA TGTGCTAGCAGCCCAGGGGACCGCCTGTCTTCAAAACTGTTTTTT. Full variable domain (missing parts from reference TRBV7-7 and TRBJ1-4): GAGVSQSPRYKVTKRGQDVTLRCDPISSHATLYWYQQALGQGPEFLTYFNYEAQPDKSGLPSDRFSAERPEGSISTLTIQRTEQRDSAMYRCASSPGDRLSSKLFFGSGTQLSVL.

V and J are TRBV6-1 and TRBJ1-2, with a tentative D call TRBD1 (5 bases). Germline lookup yields CDR1 MNHNS and CDR2 SASEGT. The CDR3 loop spans 13 amino acids. Trimming cost V 1 base and J 5 bases, with 8 bases left between them. CDR3 sequence reads: CASSEEGSYGYTF. The DNA of the CDR3 is TGTGCCAGCAGTGAAGAGGGGTCATATGGCTACACCTTC.

The chain links TRBV3-1 (or the pseudogene TRBV3-2) to TRBJ1-5; D gene uncertain. With 4 bases removed from V and 0 bases from J, the gap between germline ends came to 10 bases. CDR3 length: 15 residues. CDR1 is LGHDT and CDR2 is YNNKEL in the germline V gene (reference sequence). DNA for the CDR3: TGTGCCAGCAGCCCGACTGTTAATAGCAATCAGCCCCAGCATTTT. The encoded protein is CASSPTVNSNQPQHF.

The chain joins TRBV19 to TRBJ2-1; D call uncertain. The CDR3 is 14 amino acids. V gave up 3 bases and J gave up 8 bases, with 14 bases separating them. Germline loops: CDR1 LNHDA, CDR2 SQIVND (reference sequence). DNA of the CDR3: TGTGCCAGTAGTATTCGTTTTCAAACGGATGAGCAGTTCTTC. Amino acid sequence: CASSIRFQTDEQFF.

This chain uses TRBV7-9 with TRBJ1-2, with D perhaps matching TRBD1 (5 bases). Germline CDR1 reads SEHNR; CDR2 reads FQNEAQ (reference sequence). The germline V and J ends were trimmed by 2 bases and 5 bases, with 18 bases remaining between them. The CDR3 consists of 16 residues. The DNA for the CDR3 is TGTGCCAGCAGCTTAACCCCACCCAGGGTCGGGTATGGCTACACCTTC. Residues: CASSLTPPRVGYGYTF.

This rearrangement joins TRBV2 to TRBJ1-2; D remains unclear. V gave up 1 base and J gave up 3 bases, with 12 bases separating them. The CDR3 covers 15 residues. Germline CDR1 SNHLY, CDR2 FYNNEI. CDR3 in DNA: TGTGCCAGCAGTGAAGGTTACGGACCGTACTATGGCTACACCTTC. Its translation: CASSEGYGPYYGYTF. The full variable domain, rest sourced from reference TRBV2 and TRBJ1-2, is EPEVTQTPSHQVTQMGQEVILRCVPISNHLYFYWYRQILGQKVEFLVSFYNNEISEKSEIFDDQFSVERPDGSNFTLKIRSTKLEDSAMYFCASSEGYGPYYGYTFGSGTRLTVV.

The chain employs TRBV2 and TRBJ1-2; 9 positions match TRBD1. The CDR3 contains 13 residues. With V trimmed by 5 bases and J by 6 bases, 4 bases remained unmatched. Per germline, CDR1 SNHLY and CDR2 FYNNEI. The CDR3 DNA reads as TGTGCCAGCAGTATTACAGGGGGCCATGGCTACACCTTC. Translating it yields CASSITGGHGYTF. Complete variable domain (other parts from reference TRBV2 and TRBJ1-2): EPEVTQTPSHQVTQMGQEVILRCVPISNHLYFYWYRQILGQKVEFLVSFYNNEISEKSEIFDDQFSVERPDGSNFTLKIRSTKLEDSAMYFCASSITGGHGYTFGSGTRLTVV.

The chain combines TRBV9 with TRBJ2-2; D is perhaps TRBD2 (6 bases). The CDR3 runs to 16 residues. In germline, CDR1 is SGDLS, CDR2 YYNGEE. The V end was cut by 2 bases, the J end by 2 bases, with 13 bases between. The CDR3 sequence is CASSVGTSSNTGELFF. DNA of the CDR3: TGTGCCAGCAGCGTTGGGACTTCCAGTAACACCGGGGAGCTGTTTTTT.

The chain carries TRBV7-2 and TRBJ1-1; D is undetermined. The CDR3 covers 15 residues. V was shortened by 3 bases and J by 5 bases, with 16 bases between the two germline ends. Looked up from germline, CDR1 is SGHTA and CDR2 is FQGNSA. The DNA for the CDR3 is TGTGCCAGCAGCTTTGTAACTGTCGTGGGAACTGAAGCTTTCTTT. Amino acids: CASSFVTVVGTEAFF.

This sequence joins TRBV24-1 and TRBJ1-2, with TRBD1 matching over 7 bases. With V trimmed by 4 bases and J by 8 bases, 6 bases remained unmatched. This CDR3 is 13 amino acids long. CDR1 is KGHDR and CDR2 is SFDVKD in the germline V gene. CDR3 in DNA: TGTGCCACCAGTGACCATGACAGGGACGGCTACACCTTC. This translates into CATSDHDRDGYTF.

This clone came up a few times. The chain employs TRBV5-8 and TRBJ1-2, with D possibly TRBD1 on 6 matching bases. The CDR3 length is 15 residues. V lost 4 bases to trimming and J lost 3 bases, with 16 bases between them. Germline V gene data show CDR1 as SGHTS and CDR2 as YDEGEE. CDR3 bases: TGTGCCAGCAGCGGAAAATACAGGGCAGACTATGGCTACACCTTC. Protein product: CASSGKYRADYGYTF.

This clone is a singleton in its sample. The chain uses TRBV7-2 and TRBJ1-3; D perhaps matches TRBD1 (6 bases). Trimming stripped 2 bases from V and 4 bases from J, with 18 bases between. The CDR3 loop spans 17 amino acids. Germline loops: CDR1 SGHTA, CDR2 FQGNSA. The CDR3 DNA is TGTGCCAGCAGCTTAATCGGTCTCAGGGGCTACGGAAACACCATATATTTT. Its protein is CASSLIGLRGYGNTIYF.

This chain links TRBV16 with TRBJ2-4; D perhaps matches TRBD1 (6 bases). CDR1 and CDR2 (germline): KGHSY, FQNENV. The CDR3 has 16 residues. With 1 base removed from V and 5 bases from J, the gap between germline ends came to 15 bases. The CDR3 protein is CASSQFSSGVENIQYF. The CDR3 coding sequence is TGTGCCAGCAGCCAATTTTCTTCAGGGGTGGAAAACATTCAGTACTTC.

This rearrangement joins TRBV6-5 to TRBJ1-5; D unclear. V dropped 5 bases and J dropped 7 bases, with 15 bases sitting between them. The germline V gene has CDR1 MNHEY and CDR2 SVGAGI. CDR3 length equals 14 residues. In nucleotides, the CDR3 is TGTGCCAGCAGTCCCGACTCGTTGGGACAGCCCCAGCATTTT. It is translated as CASSPDSLGQPQHF.

V and J are TRBV4-1 and TRBJ2-7; D is possibly TRBD2 (6 bases). Trimming stripped 2 bases from V and 0 bases from J, with 11 bases between. There are 15 residues in the CDR3. CDR1 and CDR2 (germline): MGHRA, YSYEKL. This CDR3 reads CASSQPGTVSYEQYF. The CDR3, as DNA: TGCGCCAGCAGCCAACCCGGGACTGTCTCCTACGAGCAGTACTTC.